The source of this T cell receptor (beta chain) is a study of T-cell reconstitution after alpha-beta-depleted transplantation in children. This clonotype was detected ten times or more. Researchers prepared the TCRbeta library using unique molecular identifiers, the study reports. TCRdb processed the PCR reads anew with MiXCR; each CDR3 protein has one entry. The table lists some 600,000 distinct CDR3 sequences, over 10% of them singletons. This receptor was obtained from a male patient under 18 who had a stem cell transplant for acute myeloid leukemia, so the T cells may come from the graft donor. Sequenced material: PBMCs, mostly from graft donor cells, taken 360 days after TCRalphabeta/CD19-depleted stem cell transplant.

The CDR3 sequence: CSARRDVAGEKLFF. In DNA, the CDR3 is TGCAGTGCTAGACGGGATGTGGCGGGTGAAAAACTGTTTTTT. The chain is built from TRBV20-1 and TRBJ1-4; no clear D. CDR1 and CDR2 from the germline V gene are DFQATT and SNEGSKA (reference sequence). Trimming shortened V by 2 bases and J by 7 bases, and 14 bases separated the two germline ends. This CDR3 region has 14 residues.